This T cell receptor (beta chain) comes out of a study of T-cell reconstitution after alpha-beta-depleted transplantation in children. There are 14 residues in the CDR3. Germline loops: CDR1 GTSNPN, CDR2 SVGIG (reference sequence). Trimming stripped 3 bases from V and 7 bases from J, with 18 bases between. This sample's TCRbeta library carried unique molecular identifier barcodes. TCRdb fed the PCR reads into MiXCR, producing one record per CDR3 protein. This sample yields about 500,000 distinct CDR3 sequences, of which around a third are seen a single time; about 2.3% belongs to the top ten. This clonotype was detected a few times.

The chain joins TRBV30 to TRBJ1-1; no firm D call. The sequence was obtained from a human donor who donated a stem cell graft to a child with aplastic anemia. The sequencing here drew on PBMCs from the stem cell graft donor, taken from the stem cell graft. This CDR3 is CAWRQKGGFSEAFF. CDR3 coding DNA: TGTGCCTGGAGACAAAAGGGAGGGTTTAGTGAAGCTTTCTTT.